These 22 T cell receptor beta chains came from one sample sequenced in a study of T-cell memory formation after mild COVID-19. TCRdb ran MiXCR on the 5' RACE reads and lists one entry per CDR3 protein. The table records about 210,000 distinct CDR3 sequences, roughly a tenth of them present only once. The sample comprised PBMCs or a T cell subset sorted from them (not recorded which). These receptors were collected from a man between 18 and 35 years old who had mild COVID-19 (a few samples of this study predate the infection). Cell type and time point are not known.

The chain couples TRBV10-2 to TRBJ1-3; no reliable D call. The CDR3 covers 14 residues. Trimming stripped 3 bases from V and 0 bases from J, with 6 bases between. Germline V gene sequence: CDR1 WSHSY, CDR2 SAAADI. CDR3 region: CASSDRSSGNTIYF. CDR3 bases: TGCGCCAGCAGTGACCGTAGCTCTGGAAACACCATATATTTT.

The V gene is TRBV7-9, the J gene TRBJ2-7, with D perhaps matching TRBD2 (6 bases). The V and J ends lost 3 bases and 3 bases respectively, with 15 bases between them. Looked up from germline, CDR1 is SEHNR and CDR2 is FQNEAQ (reference sequence). The CDR3 has 15 amino acids. The DNA of the CDR3 is TGTGCCAGCAGCTTTGCGCGGGGACCCTTCTACGAGCAGTACGTC. As protein: CASSFARGPFYEQYV.

This clonotype showed up many times. The V gene is TRBV18, the J gene TRBJ2-1, with 8 bases fitting TRBD2. CDR1 is KGHSH, CDR2 LQKENI, per germline. The ends lost 8 bases at V and 9 bases at J; junction bases unmatched: 15. The CDR3 spans 15 residues. CDR3 bases: TGTGCCAGCGGACCGCAGGGACTAGGGCTTCTTGAGCAGTTCTTC. This translates into CASGPQGLGLLEQFF.

This clonotype has only a few counts. The CDR3 bases are TGTGCCAGCTCACCAGGGACAGGTCGCAATCAGCCCCAGCATTTT. Translating it yields CASSPGTGRNQPQHF. The chain employs TRBV18 and TRBJ1-5; 8 positions match TRBD1. Germline loops: CDR1 KGHSH, CDR2 LQKENI. CDR3 length: 15 amino acids. V was pared by 2 bases and J by 2 bases, with 2 bases of the junction left unmatched. The full variable domain, its missing parts supplied by reference TRBV18 and TRBJ1-5, is NAGVMQNPRHLVRRRGQEARLRCSPMKGHSHVYWYRQLPEEGLKFMVYLQKENIIDESGMPKERFSAEFPKEGPSILRIQQVVRGDSAAYFCASSPGTGRNQPQHFGDGTRLSIL.

A few counts support this clonotype. This rearrangement joins TRBV7-9 to TRBJ1-5, with D maybe TRBD1 (6 bases). Trimming took off 7 bases at V and 10 bases at J, with 14 bases between the two ends. This CDR3 has 12 residues. The germline V gene has CDR1 SEHNR and CDR2 FQNEAQ (reference sequence). The DNA of the CDR3 is TGTGCCAGCACCCAGGGGAGTCACCCCCAGCATTTT. Translation: CASTQGSHPQHF.

This clonotype was seen at least ten times. The V and J genes are TRBV11-2 and TRBJ1-5; no reliable D call. The V and J ends lost 4 bases and 4 bases respectively, with 8 bases between them. CDR3 length equals 13 residues. The germline V gene has CDR1 SGHAT and CDR2 FQNNGV. CDR3 loop: CASSSTLNQPQHF. In DNA form, the CDR3 reads TGTGCCAGCAGCTCGACCCTAAATCAGCCCCAGCATTTT. Full variable domain (outside the CDR3, taken from reference TRBV11-2 and TRBJ1-5): EAGVAQSPRYKIIEKRQSVAFWCNPISGHATLYWYQQILGQGPKLLIQFQNNGVVDDSQLPKDRFSAERLKGVDSTLKIQPAKLEDSAVYLCASSSTLNQPQHFGDGTRLSIL.

This clonotype appeared many times. The junction and the germline gene differ at one end; a read error may be behind it. This chain uses TRBV7-3 with TRBJ2-3; D uncertain. This CDR3 has 14 residues. CDR1 is SGHTA and CDR2 is FQGTGA in the germline V gene. The CDR3 nucleotides are TGCGCCAGCAGCTTGGATGGTAGCACAGATACGCAGTATTTT. It encodes CASSLDGSTDTQYF.

This clonotype was detected a few times. The chain links TRBV7-6 to TRBJ2-2, with 8 bases identical to TRBD1. Germline trimming cut 3 bases from V and 0 bases from J; bases unmatched to any gene: 3. This CDR3 region has 16 residues. In germline, CDR1 is SGHVS, CDR2 FNYEAQ. The CDR3 coding sequence is TGTGCCAGCAGCTTGACAGGGGCCACGAACACCGGGGAGCTGTTTTTT. This gives the protein CASSLTGATNTGELFF.

This clonotype was seen more than once but under ten times. The genes are TRBV7-2 and TRBJ1-1, with D unresolved. Trimming removed 7 bases at V and 11 bases at J, with 23 bases between. Germline assignment: CDR1 SGHTA and CDR2 FQGNSA. The CDR3 contains 14 residues. The CDR3: CASNYGSRIGAAFF. The CDR3 DNA sequence: TGTGCCAGCAACTACGGTTCGAGAATCGGAGCGGCTTTCTTT.

This clonotype was picked up a small number of times. The chain joins TRBV6-6 to TRBJ1-3; 8 bases fit TRBD1. After removal of 5 bases from V and 1 base from J, the junction contained 10 bases not matched to a gene. Germline CDR1 is MNHNY and CDR2 is SVGAGI (reference sequence). The CDR3 consists of 17 residues. Here the CDR3 DNA reads TGTGCCAGCAGTCCGCGGACAGGGAGGAGATCTGGAAACACCATATATTTT. Protein product: CASSPRTGRRSGNTIYF.

J is TRBJ2-2 and V is TRBV7-3; 8 nucleotides match TRBD1. The germline V gene encodes CDR1 SGHTA and CDR2 FQGTGA. Trimming cost V 2 bases and J 4 bases; bases outside gene matches: 3. CDR3 length: 15 amino acids. CDR3 DNA sequence: TGTGCCAGCAGCTTACACAGGGGGAGCACCGGGGAGCTGTTTTTT. Encoded protein: CASSLHRGSTGELFF. The full variable domain, rest sourced from reference TRBV7-3 and TRBJ2-2, is GAGVSQTPSNKVTEKGKYVELRCDPISGHTALYWYRQSLGQGPEFLIYFQGTGAADDSGLPNDRFFAVRPEGSVSTLKIQRTERGDSAVYLCASSLHRGSTGELFFGEGSRLTVL.

This clonotype was picked up many times. The rearrangement uses TRBV28 and TRBJ2-1; D is unclear. Germline V lookup: CDR1 MDHEN, CDR2 SYDVKM. The V gene lost 4 bases and the J gene lost 9 bases, with 22 bases spanning the gap. The CDR3 length is 16 residues. CDR3 sequence: CASSSARWNIGSEQFF. CDR3 nucleotide sequence: TGTGCCAGCAGTTCCGCGCGCTGGAATATCGGAAGTGAGCAGTTCTTC.

The rearrangement links TRBV7-8 to TRBJ2-5, with D perhaps being TRBD1 or TRBD2 (7 bases each). Deletions cut 4 bases from V and 6 bases from J, with 15 bases between. CDR3 size: 14 residues. Germline lookup yields CDR1 SGHVS and CDR2 FQNEAQ. In DNA, the CDR3 is TGTGCCAGCAGCTCAAGGGAGGGGGCAAAGACCCAGTACTTC. The encoded protein is CASSSREGAKTQYF.

V gene TRBV7-9 combines with J gene TRBJ2-5; 7 positions match TRBD1. V shed 0 bases and J 0 bases; nucleotides not matched to a gene: 10. Germline V gene data show CDR1 as SEHNR and CDR2 as FQNEAQ (reference sequence). This CDR3 region has 18 residues. The CDR3 nucleotides read TGTGCCAGCAGCTTAGCGGACAGGTCCACTTGGTACCAAGAGACCCAGTACTTC. Translating it yields CASSLADRSTWYQETQYF. The entire variable domain, with the rest obtained from reference TRBV7-9 and TRBJ2-5, is as follows: DTGVSQNPRHKITKRGQNVTFRCDPISEHNRLYWYRQTLGQGPEFLTYFQNEAQLEKSRLLSDRFSAERPKGSFSTLEIQRTEQGDSAMYLCASSLADRSTWYQETQYFGPGTRLLVL.

Only a few counts were recorded for this clonotype. This chain connects TRBV10-3 to TRBJ1-2; tentatively, D is TRBD1 (5 bases). V lost 3 bases and J lost 1, with 12 bases in between. This CDR3 has 15 amino acids. Germline CDR1 reads ENHRY; CDR2 reads SYGVKD. The CDR3 nucleotides are TGTGCCATCAGTGAAGGGGCGGTGGGTAACTATGGCTACACCTTC. Its translation is CAISEGAVGNYGYTF.

The V call is TRBV10-3, the J call TRBJ2-7; possibly TRBD1 for D (5 bases). Germline assignment: CDR1 ENHRY and CDR2 SYGVKD. This CDR3 is built from 13 residues. Trimming took off 0 bases at V and 6 bases at J, with 9 bases between the two ends. In nucleotides, the CDR3 is TGTGCCATCAGTGAGTCTTCAGGGCCCGAGCAGTACGTC. This codes for CAISESSGPEQYV.

V usage is TRBV6-2 or TRBV6-3 and J usage is TRBJ2-7; D perhaps matches TRBD2 (5 bases). The CDR3 length is 15 residues. The ends were cut back, 2 bases at V and 5 bases at J, with 16 bases in the middle. Germline loops: CDR1 MNHEY, CDR2 SVGEGT. Here the CDR3 DNA reads TGTGCCAGCAGTTACGGAGGTGGCGGCTTTAACGAGCAGTACGTC. This encodes CASSYGGGGFNEQYV.

In this sample, this clonotype turned up a few times. V usage is TRBV12-3 or TRBV12-4 and J usage is TRBJ2-5; D is possibly TRBD1 or TRBD2 (5 bases each). The CDR3 is 13 residues long. V shed 8 bases and J shed 7 bases, with 17 bases lying between them. This CDR3 is CASGLGDPATQYF. CDR3 in DNA: TGTGCCAGCGGCTTGGGGGATCCTGCGACCCAGTACTTC.

V gene TRBV29-1 combines with J gene TRBJ1-2; the D gene is possibly TRBD1 (5 bases). V was cut by 1 base and J by 6 bases, with 15 bases left in between. CDR1 and CDR2 from the germline V gene are SQVTM and ANQGSEA. There are 14 residues in the CDR3. CDR3 DNA: TGCAGCGTTGAAGGAGGGAGGGGTCTGCATGGCTACACCTTC. Its protein product is CSVEGGRGLHGYTF. Full variable domain (remainder filled in from reference TRBV29-1 and TRBJ1-2): SAVISQKPSRDICQRGTSLTIQCQVDSQVTMMFWYRQQPGQSLTLIATANQGSEATYESGFVIDKFPISRPNLTFSTLTVSNMSPEDSSIYLCSVEGGRGLHGYTFGSGTRLTVV.

Written as DNA, the CDR3 is TGCAGTGCTAGGAGGCTAGCGGGGGGGGCTCGCACAGATACGCAGTATTTT. Translated, it gives CSARRLAGGARTDTQYF. V is TRBV20-1 and J is TRBJ2-3, with 12 bases identical to TRBD2. This CDR3 comprises 17 residues. CDR1 is DFQATT, CDR2 SNEGSKA, per germline (reference sequence). The V segment lost 3 bases and the J segment 1 base; nucleotides outside the gene matches: 8.

This clonotype appeared many times. V gene TRBV6-6 combines with J gene TRBJ1-3; TRBD1 aligns across 7 bases. With 2 bases clipped from V and 3 bases from J, the junction kept 10 bases outside the gene matches. This CDR3 spans 17 amino acids. The germline V gene has CDR1 MNHNY and CDR2 SVGAGI (reference sequence). The CDR3, as DNA: TGTGCCAGCAGTTACACTTTTTCCCGGACAGGTGGAAACACCATATATTTT. Translating it yields CASSYTFSRTGGNTIYF.

This clonotype has more than one count but fewer than ten. The chain joins TRBV5-5 to TRBJ1-2, with unresolved D. V lost 3 bases, J lost 3 bases, and 12 bases lay in between. Germline V gives CDR1 SGHKS, CDR2 YYEKEE (reference sequence). The CDR3 has 14 residues. As DNA, the CDR3 is TGTGCCAGCAGCTGGGCCCTGGGAGACTATGGCTACACCTTC. Translation gives CASSWALGDYGYTF.